The 13 T cell receptor beta chains below were found in one sample sequenced in a study of control samples from healthy donors and cancer patients (dated by TCRdb to 2020 to 2021). The library was obtained by the immunoSEQ multiplex PCR assay. In TCRdb, the immuneACCESS table is reduced to in-frame sequences with V and J assigned. These tables do not hold every clone; where another copy was compared, an unresolved V gene accounts for under half, and the others remain unexplained. Recorded for this sample are 70,000 to 85,000 clones; 84% of them occurred a single time. The biggest ten clones account for 9.5% to 13% of the sample. The sequenced sample consisted of PBMCs. These receptors all stem from a man aged 55-75 years with head and neck cancer.

The chain uses TRBV10-3 and TRBJ1-1; D may be TRBD1 (6 bases). The CDR3 totals 14 residues. CDR1 ENHRY and CDR2 SYGVKD come from the germline V gene. Between the trimmed V and J ends, which lost 11 bases and 6 bases, there was a span of 22 bases. The CDR3 protein is CAATQGQGRSEAFF. The CDR3 DNA reads TGTGCCGCGACCCAAGGGCAGGGGAGGTCTGAAGCTTTCTTT.

The CDR3: CASWGPGLAASYEQYF. The CDR3 DNA reads TGTGCCAGTTGGGGCCCGGGACTAGCGGCTTCCTACGAGCAGTACTTC. The chain employs TRBV19 and TRBJ2-7; 11 bases map to TRBD2. After removal of 8 bases from V and 1 base from J, the junction contained 10 bases not matched to a gene. Germline CDR1 and CDR2: LNHDA and SQIVND (reference sequence). The CDR3 covers 16 residues.

In nucleotides, the CDR3 is TGTGCTAGTGGTACTCAATCCTATAATTCACCCCTCCACTTT. This encodes CASGTQSYNSPLHF. V and J are TRBV12-5 and TRBJ1-6; D call uncertain. The CDR3 is made up of 14 amino acids. Between the trimmed V and J ends, which lost 5 bases and 1 base, there was a span of 6 bases. Germline assignment: CDR1 LGHNT and CDR2 FRNRAP.

This clone is a singleton in its sample. The chain employs TRBV3-1 (or the pseudogene TRBV3-2) and TRBJ1-6, with unresolved D. This CDR3 is built from 14 residues. V was pared by 4 bases and J by 7 bases, with 11 bases between. Germline CDR1 is LGHDT and CDR2 is YNNKEL (reference sequence). CDR3 protein: CASSPGSGNSPLHF. DNA of the CDR3: TGTGCCAGCAGCCCGGGATCTGGGAATTCACCCCTCCACTTT.

CDR3 sequence: CASSSMRTYQETQYF. Written as DNA, the CDR3 is TGTGCCAGCAGCTCTATGAGGACCTACCAAGAGACCCAGTACTTC. The chain employs TRBV11-2 and TRBJ2-5; D is ambiguous. The V end lost 4 bases, the J end lost 0 bases, and 12 bases lay between the germline ends. This CDR3 has 15 residues. Germline loops: CDR1 SGHAT, CDR2 FQNNGV.

CDR3 nucleotides: TGTGCCAGCAGCTTCACTAGCGGGCCTTGGATGGAGCTGTTTTTT. Residues: CASSFTSGPWMELFF. The rearrangement links TRBV5-4 to TRBJ2-2, with 9 bases matching TRBD2. The length of the CDR3 is 15 residues. Trimming removed 2 bases from V and 10 bases from J; junction bases left unmatched: 9. Germline V gene lookup returns CDR1 SGHNT and CDR2 YYREEE (reference sequence).

V gene TRBV12-3 or TRBV12-4 combines with J gene TRBJ1-2; D possibly corresponds to TRBD1 (6 bases). V was pared by 3 bases and J by 8 bases, with 13 bases between. This CDR3 comprises 13 residues. CDR3 in amino acids: CASSFTGKNGYTF. The CDR3 DNA reads TGTGCCAGCAGTTTTACAGGGAAAAACGGCTACACCTTC.

This clone was picked up a small number of times. V and J are TRBV3-1 (or the pseudogene TRBV3-2) and TRBJ2-5; D not certain. V lost 4 bases and J lost 1, with 16 bases in between. Germline assignment: CDR1 LGHDT and CDR2 YNNKEL (reference sequence). CDR3 length: 16 residues. The CDR3 is CASSRLVVRPQETQYF. The CDR3 DNA is TGTGCCAGCAGCCGGTTAGTAGTTCGACCCCAAGAGACCCAGTACTTC.

The chain joins TRBV2 to TRBJ2-5; 10 bases line up with TRBD2. V gave up 6 bases and J gave up 5 bases; unmatched junction bases: 3. In germline, CDR1 is SNHLY, CDR2 FYNNEI. The CDR3 loop spans 13 amino acids. CDR3 sequence: CASRGGLAETQYF. CDR3 nucleotide sequence: TGTGCCAGCAGGGGGGGACTAGCGGAGACCCAGTACTTC.

The chain combines TRBV4-1 with TRBJ2-4; no definite D call. In germline, CDR1 is MGHRA, CDR2 YSYEKL. The V and J ends lost 1 base and 2 bases respectively, with 24 bases between them. The CDR3 has 20 amino acids. This chain's CDR3 is CASSQVRAATTYLPKNIQYF. Here the CDR3 DNA reads TGCGCCAGCAGCCAAGTCCGGGCAGCAACCACTTACCTACCCAAAAACATTCAGTACTTC.

CDR3 region: CASSVVSSGSGEQYF. The CDR3 nucleotides read TGTGCCAGCAGCGTAGTATCTAGCGGGAGTGGCGAGCAGTACTTC. J is TRBJ2-7 and V is TRBV9, with 10 bases identical to TRBD2. Germline V gene lookup returns CDR1 SGDLS and CDR2 YYNGEE. The CDR3 loop spans 15 amino acids. The ends lost 0 bases at V and 6 bases at J; junction bases unmatched: 6.

V usage is TRBV19 and J usage is TRBJ2-3; the match to TRBD2 covers 8 bases. The CDR3 contains 16 residues. Germline loops: CDR1 LNHDA, CDR2 SQIVND (reference sequence). J was trimmed by 6 bases and V by 3 bases; bases with no gene match: 11. CDR3: CASSMRSGRGIDTQYF. The CDR3 nucleotides are TGTGCCAGTAGTATGAGAAGCGGGAGAGGGATTGATACGCAGTATTTT.

The V and J genes are TRBV5-4 and TRBJ2-3; 8 positions agree with TRBD2. J gave up 2 bases and V 4 bases, and 9 bases lay outside the gene matches. The germline V gene encodes CDR1 SGHNT and CDR2 YYREEE (reference sequence). This CDR3 has 16 amino acids. The CDR3 here is CASSEYLAGPTDTQYF. The CDR3 DNA follows: TGTGCCAGCAGCGAGTACTTAGCGGGACCCACAGATACGCAGTATTTT.